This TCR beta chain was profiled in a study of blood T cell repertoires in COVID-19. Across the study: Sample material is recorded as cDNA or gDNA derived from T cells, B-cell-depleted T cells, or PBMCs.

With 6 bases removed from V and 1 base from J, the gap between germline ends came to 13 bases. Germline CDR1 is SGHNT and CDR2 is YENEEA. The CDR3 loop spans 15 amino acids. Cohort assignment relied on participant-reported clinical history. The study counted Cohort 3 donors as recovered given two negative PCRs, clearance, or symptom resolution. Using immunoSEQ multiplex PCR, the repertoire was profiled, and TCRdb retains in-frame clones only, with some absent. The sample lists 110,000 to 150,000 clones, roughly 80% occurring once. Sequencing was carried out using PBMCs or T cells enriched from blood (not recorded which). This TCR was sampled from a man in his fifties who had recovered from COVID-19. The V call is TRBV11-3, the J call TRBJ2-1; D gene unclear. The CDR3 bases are TGTGCCAGCAGGCCGGGTCCCCAATCCTACAATGAGCAGTTCTTC. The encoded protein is CASRPGPQSYNEQFF.